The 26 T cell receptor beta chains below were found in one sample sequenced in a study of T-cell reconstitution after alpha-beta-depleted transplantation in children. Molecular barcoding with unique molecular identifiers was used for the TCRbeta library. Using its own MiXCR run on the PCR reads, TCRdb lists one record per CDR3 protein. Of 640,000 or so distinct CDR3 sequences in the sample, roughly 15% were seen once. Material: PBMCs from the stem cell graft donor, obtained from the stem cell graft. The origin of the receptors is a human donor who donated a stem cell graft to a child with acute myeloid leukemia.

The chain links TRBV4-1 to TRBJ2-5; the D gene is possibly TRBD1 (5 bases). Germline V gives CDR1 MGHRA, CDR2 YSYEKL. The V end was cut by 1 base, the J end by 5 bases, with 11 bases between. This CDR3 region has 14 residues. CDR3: CASSQASGSETQYF. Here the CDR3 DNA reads TGCGCCAGCAGCCAAGCTTCAGGGTCCGAGACCCAGTACTTC.

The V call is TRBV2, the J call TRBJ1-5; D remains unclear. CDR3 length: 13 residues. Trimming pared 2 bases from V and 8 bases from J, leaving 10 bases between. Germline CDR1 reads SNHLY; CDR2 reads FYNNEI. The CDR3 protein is CASSELGGEPQHF. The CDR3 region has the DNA TGTGCCAGCAGTGAATTGGGTGGTGAGCCCCAGCATTTT.

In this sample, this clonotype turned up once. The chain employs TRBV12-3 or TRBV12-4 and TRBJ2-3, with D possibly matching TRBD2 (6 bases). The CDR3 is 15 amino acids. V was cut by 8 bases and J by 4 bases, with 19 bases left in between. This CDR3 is CASSRDSGNPDTQYF. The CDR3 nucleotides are TGTGCCAGCTCCCGGGACTCCGGGAACCCAGATACGCAGTATTTT.

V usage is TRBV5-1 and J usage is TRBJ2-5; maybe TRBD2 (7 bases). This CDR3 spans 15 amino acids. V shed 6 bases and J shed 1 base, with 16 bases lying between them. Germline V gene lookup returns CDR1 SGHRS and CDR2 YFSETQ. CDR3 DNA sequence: TGCGCCAGCACCCATCTCGGGGGGCTCCAAGAGACCCAGTACTTC. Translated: CASTHLGGLQETQYF.

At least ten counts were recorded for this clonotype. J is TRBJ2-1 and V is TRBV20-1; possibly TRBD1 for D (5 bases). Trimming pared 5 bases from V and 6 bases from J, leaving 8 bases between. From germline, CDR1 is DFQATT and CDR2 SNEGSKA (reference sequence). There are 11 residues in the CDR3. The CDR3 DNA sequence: TGCAGTGCTGCACAGGTCAATGAGCAGTTCTTC. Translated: CSAAQVNEQFF.

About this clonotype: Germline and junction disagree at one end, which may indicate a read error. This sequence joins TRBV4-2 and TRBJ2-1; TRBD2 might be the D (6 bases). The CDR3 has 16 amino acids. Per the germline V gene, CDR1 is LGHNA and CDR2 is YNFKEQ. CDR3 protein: CTSSPPEGITYNEQFF. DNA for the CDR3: TGTACCAGCAGCCCTCCGGAGGGAATCACCTACAATGAGCAGTTCTTC.

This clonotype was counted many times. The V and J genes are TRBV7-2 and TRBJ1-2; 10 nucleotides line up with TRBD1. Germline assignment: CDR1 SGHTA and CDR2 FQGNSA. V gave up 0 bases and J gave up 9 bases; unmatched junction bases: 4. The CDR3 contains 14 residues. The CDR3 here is CASSLATTGGSYTF. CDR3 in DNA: TGTGCCAGCAGCTTAGCGACGACAGGGGGCAGCTACACCTTC. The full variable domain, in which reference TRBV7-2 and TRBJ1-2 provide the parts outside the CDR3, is GAGVSQSPSNKVTEKGKDVELRCDPISGHTALYWYRQSLGQGLEFLIYFQGNSAPDKSGLPSDRFSAERTGGSVSTLTIQRTQQEDSAVYLCASSLATTGGSYTFGSGTRLTVV.

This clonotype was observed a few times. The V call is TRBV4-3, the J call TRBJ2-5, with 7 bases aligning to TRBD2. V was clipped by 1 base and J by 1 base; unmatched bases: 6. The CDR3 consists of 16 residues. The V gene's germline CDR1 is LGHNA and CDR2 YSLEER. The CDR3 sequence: CASSQGLPSGQETQYF. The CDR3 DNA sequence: TGCGCCAGCAGCCAAGGGCTCCCTAGCGGCCAAGAGACCCAGTACTTC.

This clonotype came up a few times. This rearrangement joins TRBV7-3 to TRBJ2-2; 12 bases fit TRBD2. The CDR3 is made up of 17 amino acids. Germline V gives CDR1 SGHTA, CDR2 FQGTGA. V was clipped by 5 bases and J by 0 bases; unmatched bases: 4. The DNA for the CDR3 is TGTGCCAGCAGCCTGACTAGCGGGGGTGCGAACACCGGGGAGCTGTTTTTT. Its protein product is CASSLTSGGANTGELFF.

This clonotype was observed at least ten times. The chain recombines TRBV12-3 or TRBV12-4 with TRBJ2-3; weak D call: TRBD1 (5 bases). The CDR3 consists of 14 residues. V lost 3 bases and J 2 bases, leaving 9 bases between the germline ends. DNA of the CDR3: TGTGCCAGCAGTTTGGAGACAGCCACAGATACGCAGTATTTT. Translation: CASSLETATDTQYF.

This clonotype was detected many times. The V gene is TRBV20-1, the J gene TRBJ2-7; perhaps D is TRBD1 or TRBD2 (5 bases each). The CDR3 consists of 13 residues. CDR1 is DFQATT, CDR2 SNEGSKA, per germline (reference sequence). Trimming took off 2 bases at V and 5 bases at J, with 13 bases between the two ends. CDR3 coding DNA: TGCAGTGCTAGACCTCAGGGAGCTGACGAGCAGTACGTC. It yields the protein CSARPQGADEQYV.

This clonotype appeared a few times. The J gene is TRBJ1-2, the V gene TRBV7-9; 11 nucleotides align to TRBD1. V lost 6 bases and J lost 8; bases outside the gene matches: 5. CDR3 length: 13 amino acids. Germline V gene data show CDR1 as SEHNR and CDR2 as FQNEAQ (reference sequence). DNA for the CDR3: TGTGCCAGCAGTCGGGACAGGGGGAGCGGCTACACCTTC. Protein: CASSRDRGSGYTF.

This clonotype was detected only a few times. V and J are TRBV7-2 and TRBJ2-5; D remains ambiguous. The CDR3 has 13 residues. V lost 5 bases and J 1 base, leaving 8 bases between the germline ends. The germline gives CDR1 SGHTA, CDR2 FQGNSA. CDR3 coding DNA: TGTGCCAGCAGCGTCAGCCGCCAAGAGACCCAGTACTTC. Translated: CASSVSRQETQYF.

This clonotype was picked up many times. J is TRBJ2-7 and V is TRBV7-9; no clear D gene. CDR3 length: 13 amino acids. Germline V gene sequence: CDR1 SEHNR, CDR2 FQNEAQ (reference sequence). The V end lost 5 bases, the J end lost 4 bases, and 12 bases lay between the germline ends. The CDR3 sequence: CASSPVAVYEQYV. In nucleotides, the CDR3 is TGTGCCAGCAGCCCAGTTGCCGTATACGAGCAGTACGTC.

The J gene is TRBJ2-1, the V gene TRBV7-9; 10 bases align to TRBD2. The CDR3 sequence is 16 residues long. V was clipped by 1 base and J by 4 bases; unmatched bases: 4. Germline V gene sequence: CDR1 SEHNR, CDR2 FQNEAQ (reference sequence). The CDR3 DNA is TGTGCCAGCAGCTTAGAGGCGACTAGCGGGTACAATGAGCAGTTCTTC. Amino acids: CASSLEATSGYNEQFF.

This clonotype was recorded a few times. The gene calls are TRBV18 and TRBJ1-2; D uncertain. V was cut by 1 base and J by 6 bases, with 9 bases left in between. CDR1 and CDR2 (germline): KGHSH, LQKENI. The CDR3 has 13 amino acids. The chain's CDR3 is CASSPREGDGYTF. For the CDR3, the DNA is TGTGCCAGCTCACCACGGGAGGGAGATGGCTACACCTTC.

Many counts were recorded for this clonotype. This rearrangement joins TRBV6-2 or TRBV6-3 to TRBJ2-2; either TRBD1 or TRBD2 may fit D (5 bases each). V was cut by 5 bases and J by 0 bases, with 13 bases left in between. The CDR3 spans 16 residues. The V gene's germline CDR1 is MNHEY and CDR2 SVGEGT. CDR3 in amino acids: CASSAPGPTNTGELFF. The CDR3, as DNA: TGTGCCAGCAGTGCCCCGGGACCGACGAACACCGGGGAGCTGTTTTTT.

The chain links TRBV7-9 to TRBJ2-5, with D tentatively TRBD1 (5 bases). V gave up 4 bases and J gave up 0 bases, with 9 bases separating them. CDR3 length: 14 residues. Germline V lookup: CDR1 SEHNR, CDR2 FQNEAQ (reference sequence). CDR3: CASSSDTYQETQYF. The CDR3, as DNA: TGTGCCAGCAGCTCGGACACTTACCAAGAGACCCAGTACTTC.

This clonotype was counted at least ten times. This CDR3 is CSASRGKLTEAFF. DNA of the CDR3: TGCAGTGCTAGTAGAGGGAAGCTCACTGAAGCTTTCTTT. The chain joins TRBV20-1 to TRBJ1-1; D unclear. Trimming removed 3 bases from V and 4 bases from J, with 12 bases in between. There are 13 residues in the CDR3. Germline V gives CDR1 DFQATT, CDR2 SNEGSKA (reference sequence).

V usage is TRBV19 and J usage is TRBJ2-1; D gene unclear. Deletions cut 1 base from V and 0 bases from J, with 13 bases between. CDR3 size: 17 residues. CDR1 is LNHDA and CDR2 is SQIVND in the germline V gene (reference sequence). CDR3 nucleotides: TGTGCCAGTAGTATAGGTGGCGCGCATCCCTCCTACAATGAGCAGTTCTTC. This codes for CASSIGGAHPSYNEQFF.

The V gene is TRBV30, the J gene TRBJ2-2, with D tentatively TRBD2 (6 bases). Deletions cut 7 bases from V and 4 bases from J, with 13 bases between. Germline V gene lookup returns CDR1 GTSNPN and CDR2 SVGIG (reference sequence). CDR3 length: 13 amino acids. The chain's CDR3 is CASPGDFTGELFF. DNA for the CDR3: TGTGCCTCTCCCGGGGACTTCACCGGGGAGCTGTTTTTT.

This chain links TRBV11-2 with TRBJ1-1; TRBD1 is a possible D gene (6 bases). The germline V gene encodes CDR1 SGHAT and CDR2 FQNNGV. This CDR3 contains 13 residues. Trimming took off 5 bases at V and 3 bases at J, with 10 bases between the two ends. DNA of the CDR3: TGTGCCAGCAGCCCAGGGACATACACTGAAGCTTTCTTT. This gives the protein CASSPGTYTEAFF.

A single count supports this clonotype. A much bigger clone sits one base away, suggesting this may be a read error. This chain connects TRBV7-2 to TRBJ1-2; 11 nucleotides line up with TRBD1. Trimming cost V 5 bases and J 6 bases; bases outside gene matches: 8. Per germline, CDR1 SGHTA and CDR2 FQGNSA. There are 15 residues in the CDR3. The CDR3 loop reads CASSQDRGRSHGYTF. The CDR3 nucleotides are TGTGCCAGCAGCCAGGACAGGGGGCGTAGCCATGGCTACACCTTC. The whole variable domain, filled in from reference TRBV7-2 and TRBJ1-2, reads GAGVSQSPSNKVTEKGKDVELRCDPISGHTALYWYRQSLGQGLEFLIYFQGNSAPDKSGLPSDRFSAERTGGSVSTLTIQRTQQEDSAVYLCASSQDRGRSHGYTFGSGTRLTVV.

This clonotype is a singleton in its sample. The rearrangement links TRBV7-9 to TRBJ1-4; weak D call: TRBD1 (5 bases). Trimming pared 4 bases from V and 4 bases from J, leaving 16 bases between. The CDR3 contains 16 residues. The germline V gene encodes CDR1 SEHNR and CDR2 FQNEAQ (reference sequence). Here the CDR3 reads CASSSSSGGSNEKLFF. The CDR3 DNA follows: TGTGCCAGCAGCTCCAGCAGTGGGGGGAGTAATGAAAAACTGTTTTTT.

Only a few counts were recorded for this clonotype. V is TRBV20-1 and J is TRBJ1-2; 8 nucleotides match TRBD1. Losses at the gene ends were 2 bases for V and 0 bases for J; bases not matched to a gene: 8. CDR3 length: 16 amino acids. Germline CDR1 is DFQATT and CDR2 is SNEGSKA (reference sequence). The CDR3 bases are TGCAGTGCTAGATGGGCAGGGGGCCCCTCTAACTATGGCTACACCTTC. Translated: CSARWAGGPSNYGYTF.

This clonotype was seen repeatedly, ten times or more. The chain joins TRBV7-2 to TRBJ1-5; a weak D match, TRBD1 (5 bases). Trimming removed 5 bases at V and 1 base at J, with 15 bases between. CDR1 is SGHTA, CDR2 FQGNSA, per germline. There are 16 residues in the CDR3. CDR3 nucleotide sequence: TGTGCCAGCAGCCCCGGCGGGACGGGGAGCAATCAGCCCCAGCATTTT. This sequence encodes CASSPGGTGSNQPQHF.